The entry below gives a single T cell receptor beta chain sequence along with its context. This sample stems from a study of CD8 T cells in Susac syndrome. V gave up 0 bases and J gave up 1 base, with 10 bases separating them. The CDR3 is 15 residues long. CDR1 SGHRS and CDR2 YFSETQ come from the germline V gene. Reverse transcription of about 0.5 to 1 ug RNA was performed with random hexamers. Amplification of TCR beta CDR3 used immunoSEQ multiplex PCR across 54 Vbeta and 13 Jbeta. TCRdb used MiXCR to reprocess the immunoSEQ multiplex PCR reads, holding one entry per CDR3 protein. The table records about 120,000 distinct CDR3 sequences, about 93% of them present only once. The control participants were healthy donors, and these controls were matched with respect to both age and sex. Negative isolation was used for CD8+ and CD4+ T cells and FACS enrichment for TEMRA cells.

The sequence was collected from a human donor in good health. Sequenced sample: CD4+ T cells from PBMCs. This rearrangement joins TRBV5-1 to TRBJ1-1; no clear D gene. CDR3 bases: TGCGCCAGCAGCTTGGAACAGATACAGAACACTGAAGCTTTCTTT. Translation: CASSLEQIQNTEAFF. Full variable domain (remainder filled in from reference TRBV5-1 and TRBJ1-1): KAGVTQTPRYLIKTRGQQVTLSCSPISGHRSVSWYQQTPGQGLQFLFEYFSETQRNKGNFPGRFSGRQFSNSRSEMNVSTLELGDSALYLCASSLEQIQNTEAFFGQGTRLTVV.